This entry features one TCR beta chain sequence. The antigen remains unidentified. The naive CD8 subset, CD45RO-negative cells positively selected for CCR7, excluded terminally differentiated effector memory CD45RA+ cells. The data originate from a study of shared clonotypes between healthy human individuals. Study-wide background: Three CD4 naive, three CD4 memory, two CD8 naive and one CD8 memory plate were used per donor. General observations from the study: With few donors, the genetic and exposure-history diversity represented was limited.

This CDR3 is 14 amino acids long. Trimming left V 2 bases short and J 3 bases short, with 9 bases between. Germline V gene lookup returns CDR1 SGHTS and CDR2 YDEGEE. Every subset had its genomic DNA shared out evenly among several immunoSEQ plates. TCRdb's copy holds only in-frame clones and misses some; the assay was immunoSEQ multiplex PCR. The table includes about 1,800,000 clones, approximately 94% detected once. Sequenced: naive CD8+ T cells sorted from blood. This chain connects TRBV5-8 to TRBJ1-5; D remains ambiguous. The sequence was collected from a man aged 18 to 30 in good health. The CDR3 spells CASSFPGINQPQHF. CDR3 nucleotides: TGTGCCAGCAGCTTTCCGGGCATCAATCAGCCCCAGCATTTT.